Each of the 10 T cell receptor beta chains below was sequenced from the same sample in a study of T cell responses to AZD1222 COVID-19 vaccine. Method: immunoSEQ multiplex PCR; TCRdb's copy keeps in-frame clones and lacks some. The sample consists of some 150,000 clones, around 94% of them appearing once. The material sequenced was peripheral blood, taken on day 0 of AZD1222 vaccination. The receptors originated from an adult in good health.

The genes are TRBV5-1 and TRBJ2-2, with 8 bases identical to TRBD2. Germline values: CDR1 SGHRS, CDR2 YFSETQ. This CDR3 contains 15 residues. Unmatched junction bases numbered 9, after V lost 3 bases and J lost 8 bases. For the CDR3, the DNA is TGCGCCAGCAGCTCCCTCACAGTAGCGGGGGGGGAGCTGTTTTTT. Amino acids: CASSSLTVAGGELFF. The entire variable domain, with the rest obtained from reference TRBV5-1 and TRBJ2-2, is as follows: KAGVTQTPRYLIKTRGQQVTLSCSPISGHRSVSWYQQTPGQGLQFLFEYFSETQRNKGNFPGRFSGRQFSNSRSEMNVSTLELGDSALYLCASSSLTVAGGELFFGEGSRLTVL.

The count of this clone is one. V is TRBV2 and J is TRBJ2-5; 11 nucleotides align to TRBD2. Looked up from germline, CDR1 is SNHLY and CDR2 is FYNNEI. The CDR3 loop spans 15 amino acids. With V trimmed by 4 bases and J by 5 bases, 6 bases remained unmatched. In DNA form, the CDR3 reads TGTGCCAGCAGTGTTAGCGGGGGGGCCCGGGAGACCCAGTACTTC. It yields the protein CASSVSGGARETQYF.

The chain uses TRBV7-9 and TRBJ2-2; weak D call: TRBD1 (5 bases). Germline-derived CDR1 and CDR2 are SEHNR and FQNEAQ (reference sequence). Trimming took 6 bases from V and 4 from J, leaving 9 bases between them. The CDR3 covers 13 residues. CDR3 nucleotides: TGTGCCAGCAGGACCGACAGCACCGGGGAGCTGTTTTTT. This codes for CASRTDSTGELFF.

This chain links TRBV6-2 or TRBV6-3 with TRBJ2-3; 10 positions match TRBD2. Trimming cost V 2 bases and J 0 bases; bases outside gene matches: 11. Per the germline V gene, CDR1 is MNHEY and CDR2 is SVGEGT. CDR3 size: 19 residues. The CDR3 protein is CASSYLGTSAVLSTDTQYF. CDR3 DNA: TGTGCCAGCAGTTACCTCGGGACTAGCGCCGTCCTGAGCACAGATACGCAGTATTTT.

CDR3 region: CASSQGLSDRYNEQFF. Here the CDR3 DNA reads TGTGCCAGCAGCCAGGGCCTGAGCGACCGGTACAATGAGCAGTTCTTC. This sequence joins TRBV4-2 and TRBJ2-1; D remains unclear. The CDR3 contains 16 residues. V lost 3 bases and J lost 4, with 16 bases in between. CDR1 and CDR2 (germline): LGHNA, YNFKEQ.

This clone was recorded only once. V and J are TRBV6-1 and TRBJ1-1; unclear D gene. Germline CDR1 is MNHNS and CDR2 is SASEGT. The V end lost 3 bases, the J end lost 11 bases, and 16 bases lay between the germline ends. The CDR3 sequence is 13 residues long. Written as DNA, the CDR3 is TGTGCCAGCAGTGAGTCGGACGGTTTGGAGGCTTTCTTT. Translation: CASSESDGLEAFF.

The chain couples TRBV6-5 to TRBJ1-1; D is unclear. The CDR3 consists of 15 residues. V lost 0 bases, J lost 5 bases, and 13 bases lay in between. Germline values: CDR1 MNHEY, CDR2 SVGAGI. The CDR3 DNA reads as TGTGCCAGCAGTTACTCGAAAGGACGTTGGACTGAAGCTTTCTTT. It translates to CASSYSKGRWTEAFF.

The chain uses TRBV3-1 (or the pseudogene TRBV3-2) and TRBJ1-2; D ambiguous. Germline V gene sequence: CDR1 LGHDT, CDR2 YNNKEL (reference sequence). The CDR3 loop spans 16 amino acids. Deletions cut 1 base from V and 1 base from J, with 13 bases between. The CDR3 region has the DNA TGTGCCAGCAGCCAAGCTTCAAGGGCGGTTAACTATGGCTACACCTTC. It encodes CASSQASRAVNYGYTF.

J is TRBJ1-6 and V is TRBV10-3; D gene ambiguous. The V gene's germline CDR1 is ENHRY and CDR2 SYGVKD. Between the trimmed V and J ends, which lost 2 bases and 4 bases, there was a span of 6 bases. This CDR3 region has 14 residues. Written as DNA, the CDR3 is TGTGCCATCAGTGAGGCGGCGTATAATTCACCCCTCCACTTT. Its translation: CAISEAAYNSPLHF.

The chain uses TRBV7-9 and TRBJ2-2; no firm D call. The CDR3 loop spans 12 amino acids. The germline CDR1 and CDR2 sequences are SEHNR and FQNEAQ (reference sequence). V lost 11 bases to trimming and J lost 6 bases, with 13 bases between them. CDR3 sequence: CAGLRPAGELFF. Here the CDR3 DNA reads TGTGCCGGGTTGCGACCGGCCGGGGAGCTGTTTTTT.